A single sample is the source of the 2 T cell receptor beta chains below, sequenced in a study of cytomegalovirus exposure and HLA in healthy donors. PCR involved 60 Vbeta and 13 Jbeta primers. Assay: immunoSEQ multiplex PCR; the TCRdb copy retains only in-frame clones and omits some. This table holds 150,000 or so clones. Specimen: PBMCs. The receptor source for this set is a woman in her late teens or twenties in good health and CMV-seronegative.

The V call is TRBV6-1, the J call TRBJ2-7, with a tentative D call TRBD2 (5 bases). The CDR3 extends over 12 amino acids. Germline CDR1 reads MNHNS; CDR2 reads SASEGT. Trimming pared 1 base from V and 9 bases from J, leaving 10 bases between. The CDR3 loop is CASSEVGEGQYF. CDR3 DNA: TGTGCCAGCAGTGAAGTAGGTGAGGGGCAGTACTTC.

The chain couples TRBV29-1 to TRBJ2-3, with 11 bases matching TRBD2. V lost 7 bases to trimming and J lost 4 bases; unmatched junction nucleotides: 10. CDR3 length equals 15 residues. CDR1 is SQVTM, CDR2 ANQGSEA, per germline. CDR3 protein: CSGRQLAGEADTQYF. Here the CDR3 DNA reads TGCAGCGGAAGACAACTAGCGGGAGAGGCAGATACGCAGTATTTT.